The 17 T cell receptor beta chains presented below share a single source sample, sequenced in a study of shared clonotypes between healthy human individuals (dated by TCRdb to between 2020 and 2021). Libraries were built with the immunoSEQ multiplex PCR assay. Entries here come from immuneACCESS through TCRdb and include only in-frame sequences with V and J called. Some clones fail to appear in such tables; in the studies checked, an unresolved V gene covers under half of the shortfall, and the cause of the remainder is unknown. Across this sample there are over a million clones, with roughly 96% seen only once. The ten top clones hold over 1% of the sample. Sequenced input: naive CD4+ T cells sorted from blood. Per the publication, the cell subset or site label means: CD45RA+ positively selected. The receptors stem from a man aged 25-45 years in good health.

V and J are TRBV7-6 and TRBJ1-2; TRBD1 matches at 9 bases. Germline V gives CDR1 SGHVS, CDR2 FNYEAQ. The junction had 7 bases not matched to a gene; V was cut back by 1 base and J by 4 bases. The CDR3 contains 16 residues. DNA for the CDR3: TGTGCCAGCAGCTTAGGGTCGGGACAGGGACCCTATGGCTACACCTTC. Its protein product is CASSLGSGQGPYGYTF.

The CDR3 spells CSVEDPGETQYF. CDR3 bases: TGCAGCGTTGAAGATCCGGGAGAGACCCAGTACTTC. This sequence joins TRBV29-1 and TRBJ2-5; no reliable D call. Between the trimmed V and J ends, which lost 0 bases and 4 bases, there was a span of 6 bases. The germline V gene has CDR1 SQVTM and CDR2 ANQGSEA. This CDR3 region has 12 residues.

The chain is built from TRBV6-1 and TRBJ2-1; no definite D call. The CDR3 covers 12 residues. Per germline, CDR1 MNHNS and CDR2 SASEGT. Trimming cost V 2 bases and J 9 bases, with 8 bases left between them. Here the CDR3 reads CASSESPSEQFF. The CDR3 bases are TGTGCCAGCAGTGAAAGCCCTAGTGAGCAGTTCTTC.

This sequence joins TRBV10-1 and TRBJ2-7, with 10 positions matching TRBD2. The CDR3 runs 16 residues. The V gene end was trimmed by 6 bases and the J gene end by 5 bases; junction bases not matched to a gene: 13. CDR1 is WNHNN, CDR2 SYGVQD, per germline (reference sequence). The CDR3 region has the DNA TGCGCCAGCAGCAACTTGATGGCTAGCGGGAGTAACGAGCAGTACTTC. Its protein is CASSNLMASGSNEQYF.

V gene TRBV14 combines with J gene TRBJ2-1, with no clear D. Trimming removed 1 base from V and 4 bases from J, with 11 bases in between. The CDR3 runs 15 residues. Germline CDR1 is SGHDN and CDR2 is FVKESK. The CDR3 spells CASSQGFAEYNEQFF. The CDR3 coding sequence is TGTGCCAGCAGCCAAGGTTTTGCGGAATACAATGAGCAGTTCTTC. The whole variable domain, remainder taken from reference TRBV14 and TRBJ2-1, is EAGVTQFPSHSVIEKGQTVTLRCDPISGHDNLYWYRRVMGKEIKFLLHFVKESKQDESGMPNNRFLAERTGGTYSTLKVQPAELEDSGVYFCASSQGFAEYNEQFFGPGTRLTVL.

This clone has just a few counts. Other DNA sequences in the same sample also yield this CDR3. The gene calls are TRBV15 and TRBJ2-3; tentatively, D is TRBD2 (5 bases). Trimming shortened V by 0 bases and J by 5 bases, and 6 bases separated the two germline ends. The CDR3 length is 13 residues. Per germline, CDR1 LNHNV and CDR2 YYDKDF (reference sequence). The DNA of the CDR3 is TGTGCCACCAGCAGAGATCGGGGAGATACGCAGTATTTT. Its protein is CATSRDRGDTQYF.

The CDR3 DNA follows: TGTGCCAGCTCACCACGTACTTTTCCACTAGCGGTGATCACGATTCAAAAATACGAGCAGTACTTC. It encodes CASSPRTFPLAVITIQKYEQYF. V is TRBV18 and J is TRBJ2-7; 8 bases match TRBD2. Germline lookup yields CDR1 KGHSH and CDR2 LQKENI. This CDR3 spans 22 amino acids. With V trimmed by 1 base and J by 4 bases, 27 bases remained unmatched.

CDR3 nucleotides: TGTGCCAGCAGCTTAACTCGGCACGGGGAGCTGTTTTTT. It yields the protein CASSLTRHGELFF. V is TRBV7-3 and J is TRBJ2-2, with no clear D. Germline assignment: CDR1 SGHTA and CDR2 FQGTGA. This CDR3 has 13 residues. The V and J ends lost 0 bases and 7 bases respectively, with 6 bases between them. The complete variable domain, with remaining parts taken from reference TRBV7-3 and TRBJ2-2, reads GAGVSQTPSNKVTEKGKYVELRCDPISGHTALYWYRQSLGQGPEFLIYFQGTGAADDSGLPNDRFFAVRPEGSVSTLKIQRTERGDSAVYLCASSLTRHGELFFGEGSRLTVL.

The rearrangement joins TRBV5-5 to TRBJ1-2; no firm D call. From germline, CDR1 is SGHKS and CDR2 YYEKEE (reference sequence). The CDR3 has 14 residues. V lost 0 bases to trimming and J lost 4 bases, with 10 bases between them. CDR3 amino acids: CASSLEQLGYGYTF. Here the CDR3 DNA reads TGTGCCAGCAGCTTGGAACAGCTCGGCTATGGCTACACCTTC.

The rearrangement uses TRBV6-1 and TRBJ2-3; 9 nucleotides line up with TRBD2. CDR1 MNHNS and CDR2 SASEGT come from the germline V gene. V shed 6 bases and J 7 bases; nucleotides not matched to a gene: 11. This CDR3 spans 15 amino acids. CDR3 residues: CASSWSSGMSYTQYF. DNA of the CDR3: TGTGCCAGCAGCTGGTCTAGCGGGATGTCATATACGCAGTATTTT.

The genes are TRBV9 and TRBJ2-3; no definite D call. The CDR3 runs to 15 residues. With 4 bases removed from V and 0 bases from J, the gap between germline ends came to 12 bases. Germline CDR1 is SGDLS and CDR2 is YYNGEE. Here the CDR3 reads CASSNIGASTDTQYF. The CDR3 DNA reads as TGTGCCAGCAGCAACATAGGTGCCAGCACAGATACGCAGTATTTT.

The chain combines TRBV11-2 with TRBJ1-2; possible D gene TRBD1, 5 bases. Germline loops: CDR1 SGHAT, CDR2 FQNNGV. The CDR3 covers 14 residues. V lost 4 bases and J lost 2, with 11 bases in between. The CDR3 loop reads CASSSRDLNYGYTF. The CDR3, as DNA: TGTGCCAGCAGCTCCCGGGACCTAAACTATGGCTACACCTTC.

This sequence joins TRBV11-2 and TRBJ1-1, with unresolved D. The CDR3 length is 12 residues. V was clipped by 3 bases and J by 1 base, with 3 bases between them. Germline CDR1 reads SGHAT; CDR2 reads FQNNGV. CDR3 region: CASSLENTEAFF. The CDR3 DNA reads as TGTGCCAGCAGCTTGGAGAACACTGAAGCTTTCTTT.

The chain combines TRBV5-4 with TRBJ2-1; TRBD1 agrees at 8 bases. The CDR3 contains 14 residues. Germline V gene lookup returns CDR1 SGHNT and CDR2 YYREEE (reference sequence). After removal of 4 bases from V and 7 bases from J, the junction contained 7 bases not matched to a gene. The CDR3 DNA sequence: TGTGCCAGCAGCCCCCCTCGGACAGGGAATGAGCAGTTCTTC. Amino acids: CASSPPRTGNEQFF.

This chain links TRBV18 with TRBJ1-4; possible D gene TRBD1, 6 bases. CDR1 is KGHSH and CDR2 is LQKENI in the germline V gene. V was clipped by 1 base and J by 8 bases, with 8 bases between them. The CDR3 covers 13 residues. CDR3 in DNA: TGTGCCAGCTCACCACAGGGGGGGGAAAAACTGTTTTTT. It yields the protein CASSPQGGEKLFF.

V is TRBV5-1 and J is TRBJ2-7; 7 nucleotides line up with TRBD1. With 2 bases clipped from V and 3 bases from J, the junction kept 2 bases outside the gene matches. Germline-derived CDR1 and CDR2 are SGHRS and YFSETQ. The CDR3 runs to 13 residues. The DNA for the CDR3 is TGCGCCAGCAGCTTCACAGGGGACTACGAGCAGTACTTC. It codes for CASSFTGDYEQYF.

This sequence joins TRBV4-1 and TRBJ1-1; TRBD1 might be the D (6 bases). V lost 2 bases to trimming and J lost 1 base, with 8 bases between them. CDR3 length equals 14 residues. Germline CDR1 is MGHRA and CDR2 is YSYEKL. The CDR3 spells CASSQPTGNTEAFF. The CDR3 DNA sequence: TGCGCCAGCAGCCAACCGACAGGGAACACTGAAGCTTTCTTT.